These T cell receptor beta chains were read from a single sample in a study of blood T cell repertoires in COVID-19. Sequenced by immunoSEQ multiplex PCR; TCRdb stores in-frame clones only, minus some. The table records approximately 350,000 clones, 87% of them present only once. The sample was peripheral blood. The source of these receptors is a woman aged 45-65 years with COVID-19, enrolled during active disease. CDR3s include the opening cysteine and the closing phenylalanine or tryptophan. D genes are given only for firm matches. Clone size is shown for a subset of rows, as once, few, many or a class of expanded clone.

clone_size: -
d_call: -
j_call: TRBJ1-2
v_call: TRBV25-1
cdr3_aa: CASSEVEAYGYTF
cdr3_nt: TGTGCCAGCAGTGAGGTAGAGGCCTATGGCTACACCTTC

clone_size: once
d_call: -
j_call: TRBJ1-1
v_call: TRBV4-1
cdr3_aa: CASSQLGQNTEAFF
cdr3_nt: TGCGCCAGCAGCCAACTAGGACAGAACACTGAAGCTTTCTTT

clone_size: -
d_call: TRBD1
j_call: TRBJ2-1
v_call: TRBV12-3/TRBV12-4
cdr3_aa: CASSGQAKNEQFF
cdr3_nt: TGTGCCAGCAGTGGACAGGCCAAAAATGAGCAGTTCTTC

clone_size: -
d_call: TRBD2
j_call: TRBJ2-1
v_call: TRBV27
cdr3_aa: CASKTSGSNEQFF
cdr3_nt: TGTGCCAGCAAAACTAGCGGGAGTAATGAGCAGTTCTTC

clone_size: once
d_call: TRBD1
j_call: TRBJ1-1
v_call: TRBV6-2/TRBV6-3
cdr3_aa: CASSGGQGRNTEAFF
cdr3_nt: TGTGCCAGCAGCGGGGGACAGGGAAGGAACACTGAAGCTTTCTTT

clone_size: -
d_call: -
j_call: TRBJ2-6
v_call: TRBV7-6
cdr3_aa: CASSYRVGGANVLTF
cdr3_nt: TGTGCCAGCAGCTACAGGGTCGGAGGGGCCAACGTCCTGACTTTC

clone_size: -
d_call: TRBD2
j_call: TRBJ2-1
v_call: TRBV19
cdr3_aa: CASSRSSGRIYNEQFF
cdr3_nt: TGTGCCAGTAGTCGCTCCAGCGGGAGGATTTACAATGAGCAGTTCTTC

clone_size: -
d_call: TRBD1
j_call: TRBJ2-6
v_call: TRBV29-1
cdr3_aa: CSARDRESSGANVLTF
cdr3_nt: TGCAGCGCTCGGGACAGGGAGAGCTCTGGGGCCAACGTCCTGACTTTC

clone_size: -
d_call: -
j_call: TRBJ2-7
v_call: TRBV30
cdr3_aa: CAWSPPPVGYEQYF
cdr3_nt: TGTGCCTGGAGTCCCCCCCCGGTCGGCTACGAGCAGTACTTC

clone_size: -
d_call: TRBD1
j_call: TRBJ1-1
v_call: TRBV2
cdr3_aa: CASSPDRDTEAFF
cdr3_nt: TGTGCCAGCAGTCCGGACAGGGACACTGAAGCTTTCTTT

clone_size: -
d_call: TRBD2
j_call: TRBJ2-1
v_call: TRBV6-2/TRBV6-3
cdr3_aa: CASSYLTSGSYNEQFF
cdr3_nt: TGTGCCAGCAGTTACCTGACTAGCGGGAGTTACAATGAGCAGTTCTTC

clone_size: -
d_call: -
j_call: TRBJ1-1
v_call: TRBV5-4
cdr3_aa: CASSLDPTGNTEAFF
cdr3_nt: TGTGCCAGCAGCTTGGACCCAACAGGTAACACTGAAGCTTTCTTT

clone_size: -
d_call: -
j_call: TRBJ1-2
v_call: TRBV11-2
cdr3_aa: CASSLDGAGLHYGYTF
cdr3_nt: TGTGCCAGCAGCTTAGATGGCGCAGGGCTTCACTATGGCTACACCTTC

clone_size: once
d_call: -
j_call: TRBJ2-5
v_call: TRBV5-4
cdr3_aa: CASSSFRGKQETQYF
cdr3_nt: TGTGCCAGCAGCTCATTTAGGGGGAAGCAAGAGACCCAGTACTTC

clone_size: -
d_call: -
j_call: TRBJ2-3
v_call: TRBV30
cdr3_aa: CAWSVGGYTDTQYF
cdr3_nt: TGTGCCTGGAGTGTAGGGGGTTACACAGATACGCAGTATTTT

clone_size: once
d_call: -
j_call: TRBJ1-5
v_call: TRBV15
cdr3_aa: CATSSRSNQPQHF
cdr3_nt: TGTGCCACCAGCAGCAGGAGCAATCAGCCCCAGCATTTT

clone_size: -
d_call: -
j_call: TRBJ2-7
v_call: TRBV7-9
cdr3_aa: CASSSLSEAYEQYF
cdr3_nt: TGTGCCAGCAGCTCCCTTAGTGAGGCCTACGAGCAGTACTTC

clone_size: once
d_call: -
j_call: TRBJ2-1
v_call: TRBV5-4
cdr3_aa: CASSPSHTSEQFF
cdr3_nt: TGTGCCAGCAGCCCTTCCCATACGAGTGAGCAGTTCTTC

clone_size: few
d_call: -
j_call: TRBJ1-1
v_call: TRBV27
cdr3_aa: CASSYLTGEEAFF
cdr3_nt: TGTGCCAGCAGTTATTTAACCGGAGAAGAAGCTTTCTTT

clone_size: once
d_call: TRBD1
j_call: TRBJ2-7
v_call: TRBV5-1
cdr3_aa: CASSGLPGQGTYEQYF
cdr3_nt: TGCGCCAGCAGCGGACTTCCGGGACAGGGAACCTACGAGCAGTACTTC

clone_size: -
d_call: -
j_call: TRBJ1-1
v_call: TRBV6-5
cdr3_aa: CASSYGAGLTEAFF
cdr3_nt: TGTGCCAGCAGTTACGGGGCGGGGCTCACTGAAGCTTTCTTT

clone_size: -
d_call: -
j_call: TRBJ2-2
v_call: TRBV13
cdr3_aa: CASSPPNTGELFF
cdr3_nt: TGTGCCAGCAGCCCTCCCAACACCGGGGAGCTGTTTTTT

clone_size: -
d_call: -
j_call: TRBJ1-1
v_call: TRBV6-6
cdr3_aa: CASRSGVGIGYEAFF
cdr3_nt: TGTGCCAGCAGGTCAGGGGTGGGGATTGGGTATGAAGCTTTCTTT

clone_size: -
d_call: -
j_call: TRBJ1-4
v_call: TRBV7-2
cdr3_aa: CASSPGAGAEKLFF
cdr3_nt: TGTGCCAGCAGCCCCGGCGCAGGGGCAGAAAAACTGTTTTTT